Below are 27 T cell receptor beta chains sequenced from a single sample in a study of CXCR3-negative and CXCR3-positive naive CD8 T cells. Via 5' RACE with UMI labels, TRB cDNA libraries were prepared. TCRdb reprocessed the 5' RACE reads, keeping one entry per CDR3 protein, no DNA. In total, the table holds under 85,000 distinct CDR3 sequences. The specimen was naive CXCR3- CD8+ T cells from blood. Subset reported: CD45RO-CCR7+CD27+CD95- naive CD8+ T cells lacking CXCR3 (TNR3-). Source of these receptors: a human donor in good health. Some clones in this sample may be carry-over from other donors' samples.

The gene calls are TRBV3-1 and TRBJ2-7; TCRdb reports TRBD1, a call that lacks DNA to check it against. The CDR3 has 14 amino acids. Germline values: CDR1 LGHDT, CDR2 YNNKEL (reference sequence). The CDR3 sequence is CASSVPGTVNEQYF.

The rearrangement uses TRBV29-1 and TRBJ1-4; the D call from TCRdb, TRBD1, cannot be confirmed without DNA. Germline V gene lookup returns CDR1 SQVTM and CDR2 ANQGSEA. CDR3 size: 15 residues. The chain's CDR3 is CSVEDLGTGNEKLFF.

The V and J genes are TRBV5-1 and TRBJ1-1. CDR3 length: 14 amino acids. Germline V gene data show CDR1 as SGHRS and CDR2 as YFSETQ. The CDR3 reads CASSPQGRDTEAFF. Full variable domain (missing parts from reference TRBV5-1 and TRBJ1-1): KAGVTQTPRYLIKTRGQQVTLSCSPISGHRSVSWYQQTPGQGLQFLFEYFSETQRNKGNFPGRFSGRQFSNSRSEMNVSTLELGDSALYLCASSPQGRDTEAFFGQGTRLTVV.

This chain joins TRBV19 and TRBJ2-7; TCRdb calls TRBD1, which cannot be checked without DNA. This CDR3 has 14 amino acids. Germline V gene sequence: CDR1 LNHDA, CDR2 SQIVND (reference sequence). This chain's CDR3 is CASSTTGQSYEQYF.

The rearrangement links TRBV29-1 to TRBJ2-5; TCRdb's D call, TRBD1, is unchecked because there is no DNA. Per the germline V gene, CDR1 is SQVTM and CDR2 is ANQGSEA. The CDR3 extends over 13 amino acids. The CDR3 sequence: CSGKAGNQETQYF.

The gene calls are TRBV27 and TRBJ1-5. Germline values: CDR1 MNHEY, CDR2 SMNVEV (reference sequence). CDR3 length equals 14 residues. CDR3 protein: CASSLGGSGQPQHF.

The chain employs TRBV7-2 and TRBJ2-5; TCRdb calls TRBD2, which cannot be checked without DNA. Per the germline V gene, CDR1 is SGHTA and CDR2 is FQGNSA. CDR3 size: 15 residues. CDR3 residues: CASTWSGMYQETQYF.

CDR3 in amino acids: CASSAPSGEQFF. This chain uses TRBV7-9 with TRBJ2-1; lacking DNA, the TRBD2 call made by TCRdb goes unchecked. Germline V gene sequence: CDR1 SEHNR, CDR2 FQNEAQ (reference sequence). This CDR3 spans 12 amino acids.

The genes are TRBV28 and TRBJ2-4; TCRdb returns TRBD2, unconfirmable since there is no DNA. This CDR3 is 18 amino acids long. CDR1 is MDHEN, CDR2 SYDVKM, per germline. CDR3 amino acids: CASSPLGAGGPARNIQYF.

This CDR3 reads CASSTPGPVNYGYTF. V and J are TRBV6-5 and TRBJ1-2; the D gene TCRdb calls, TRBD1, cannot be checked with no DNA. This CDR3 is built from 15 residues. The germline CDR1 and CDR2 sequences are MNHEY and SVGAGI.

This chain connects TRBV29-1 to TRBJ2-3; TCRdb's D call, TRBD2, is unchecked because there is no DNA. The germline CDR1 and CDR2 sequences are SQVTM and ANQGSEA. This CDR3 contains 17 residues. The CDR3 is CSVEFQTSGRDPDTQYF.

The chain is built from TRBV28 and TRBJ1-1. CDR1 is MDHEN, CDR2 SYDVKM, per germline. This CDR3 is 12 amino acids long. The CDR3 here is CASCLGNTEAFF.

The chain carries TRBV13 and TRBJ1-2; TCRdb lists TRBD1, though no DNA is available to test this call. The CDR3 length is 12 residues. Germline V gene sequence: CDR1 PRHDT, CDR2 FYEKMQ (reference sequence). CDR3: CASSLMRDGYTF.

The chain joins TRBV6-2 or TRBV6-3 to TRBJ2-5. CDR1 and CDR2 (germline): MNHEY, SVGEGT. This CDR3 has 12 residues. The CDR3 sequence is CASSNRWETQYF.

V usage is TRBV28 and J usage is TRBJ2-7; as DNA is missing, the TRBD1 call by TCRdb cannot be tested. Germline CDR1 reads MDHEN; CDR2 reads SYDVKM. CDR3 length: 15 amino acids. CDR3 amino acids: CASSSITGTPYEQYF.

The CDR3 spells CASSTSGLAALPYEQYF. The V gene is TRBV5-1, the J gene TRBJ2-7; no DNA is available, so the TRBD2 call from TCRdb remains unchecked. This CDR3 has 17 residues. Per the germline V gene, CDR1 is SGHRS and CDR2 is YFSETQ. Full variable domain (outside the CDR3, taken from reference TRBV5-1 and TRBJ2-7): KAGVTQTPRYLIKTRGQQVTLSCSPISGHRSVSWYQQTPGQGLQFLFEYFSETQRNKGNFPGRFSGRQFSNSRSEMNVSTLELGDSALYLCASSTSGLAALPYEQYFGPGTRLTVT.

The chain recombines TRBV7-6 with TRBJ2-5; TCRdb returns TRBD1, unconfirmable since there is no DNA. Germline loops: CDR1 SGHVS, CDR2 FNYEAQ. This CDR3 region has 15 residues. This CDR3 is CASSFHRGEGETQYF.

This chain uses TRBV29-1 with TRBJ2-2; checking the TCRdb D call of TRBD1 is not possible without DNA. The CDR3 runs 13 residues. CDR1 is SQVTM, CDR2 ANQGSEA, per germline. CDR3 sequence: CSAHGADTGELFF.

This sequence joins TRBV7-9 and TRBJ2-4; TCRdb calls TRBD2, which cannot be checked without DNA. CDR3 length equals 16 residues. Germline V gives CDR1 SEHNR, CDR2 FQNEAQ (reference sequence). CDR3 in amino acids: CASSRDGASAKNIQYF.

The chain has TRBV5-1 and TRBJ2-7. The CDR3 is 13 residues long. CDR1 is SGHRS, CDR2 YFSETQ, per germline. The CDR3 is CASSVDRTYEQYF. The variable domain in full, completed from reference TRBV5-1 and TRBJ2-7, reads KAGVTQTPRYLIKTRGQQVTLSCSPISGHRSVSWYQQTPGQGLQFLFEYFSETQRNKGNFPGRFSGRQFSNSRSEMNVSTLELGDSALYLCASSVDRTYEQYFGPGTRLTVT.

The gene calls are TRBV29-1 and TRBJ2-1. There are 12 residues in the CDR3. Germline loops: CDR1 SQVTM, CDR2 ANQGSEA. The CDR3 sequence: CSVVRWNNEQFF.

The V gene is TRBV27, the J gene TRBJ2-1; TCRdb designates TRBD2, a call that cannot be tested without DNA. The CDR3 length is 16 residues. CDR1 and CDR2 from the germline V gene are MNHEY and SMNVEV (reference sequence). The CDR3 loop reads CASSPLAGDVNNEQFF.

The rearrangement joins TRBV9 to TRBJ2-7; TCRdb lists TRBD1, though no DNA is available to test this call. The CDR3 runs to 15 residues. In germline, CDR1 is SGDLS, CDR2 YYNGEE. CDR3: CASSVARDNTYEQYF.

This chain uses TRBV29-1 with TRBJ2-1; there is no DNA to check the TCRdb D call of TRBD1. Germline CDR1 is SQVTM and CDR2 is ANQGSEA. This CDR3 is built from 16 residues. The CDR3 spells CSALLGGQFSYNEQFF.

The chain joins TRBV7-9 to TRBJ2-1. Germline CDR1 SEHNR, CDR2 FQNEAQ (reference sequence). CDR3 length: 12 residues. The CDR3 loop is CASSLGWREQFF.

The rearrangement joins TRBV20-1 to TRBJ2-1. This CDR3 comprises 15 residues. The germline gives CDR1 DFQATT, CDR2 SNEGSKA (reference sequence). The CDR3 is CSAKEQLYSYNEQFF.

The V gene is TRBV6-2 or TRBV6-3, the J gene TRBJ2-3; the TRBD2 assignment by TCRdb is unverifiable without DNA. This CDR3 comprises 18 residues. Germline CDR1 reads MNHEY; CDR2 reads SVGEGT. CDR3 amino acids: CASSYSNHLALNRDTQYF.